This TCR beta chain was retrieved from a study of T cell responses to AZD1222 COVID-19 vaccine. Assay: immunoSEQ multiplex PCR; the TCRdb copy retains only in-frame clones and omits some. Here the sample spans about 140,000 clones, roughly 93% being singletons. The CDR3 extends over 13 amino acids. The germline V gene has CDR1 SGHRS and CDR2 YFSETQ. V lost 2 bases to trimming and J lost 3 bases, with 8 bases between them. Study outcomes and limitations: The study reported that nearly half of spike-specific TCRs target unmutated variant regions.

Comments on this clone: Its antigen is unknown.

This chain joins TRBV5-1 and TRBJ1-1, with D possibly TRBD1 on 5 matching bases. Sequenced here: peripheral blood, sampled 28 days after the second AZD1222 dose. This TCR was sampled from an adult who received the AZD1222 COVID-19 vaccine. The CDR3 nucleotides are TGCGCCAGCAGCTTCACGGGGGACACTGAAGCTTTCTTT. Amino acid sequence: CASSFTGDTEAFF.